The present TCR beta chain was sequenced within a study of shared clonotypes between healthy human individuals. Splitting of CD4+ cells produced CD45RA+ naive and CD45RA-negative memory subsets. General study findings and limits: Naive subsets, compared against memory subsets, generally had larger estimated richness values.

Method: immunoSEQ multiplex PCR; TCRdb's copy keeps in-frame clones and lacks some. The sample records roughly 650,000 clones, almost 97% being singletons. After removal of 5 bases from V and 1 base from J, the junction contained 5 bases not matched to a gene. Germline lookup yields CDR1 LNHNV and CDR2 YYDKDF (reference sequence). The length of the CDR3 is 15 residues. Note on this clone: Its antigen is as yet unknown.

The chain is built from TRBV15 and TRBJ1-2, with 9 bases that match TRBD1. Sample: naive CD4+ T cells sorted from blood. Subset of the sample: CD45RA+ positively selected. The origin of this receptor is a woman aged 25-40 years in good health. CDR3 protein: CATSEGQGFNYGYTF. In DNA, the CDR3 is TGTGCCACCAGCGAGGGACAGGGCTTTAACTATGGCTACACCTTC. The complete variable domain, with remaining parts taken from reference TRBV15 and TRBJ1-2, reads DAMVIQNPRYQVTQFGKPVTLSCSQTLNHNVMYWYQQKSSQAPKLLFHYYDKDFNNEADTPDNFQSRRPNTSFCFLDIRSPGLGDTAMYLCATSEGQGFNYGYTFGSGTRLTVV.